What follows are 9 T cell receptor beta chains derived from one specimen sequenced in a study of T cell repertoires in cytomegalovirus infection (dated by TCRdb to between 2017 and 2020). The listed sequencing device is Illumina HiSeq 1500. TCRdb itself trimmed the public reads at Q25 with fastp, ran MiXCR and retained productive beta chains. Rows with one shared CDR3 protein collapse into an entry with the most common genes and DNA. The sample table records nearly 650,000 distinct CDR3 sequences; approximately 24% of these occur just once. The ten largest account for roughly 8% of the sample. Material for sequencing was CD8+ T cells from PBMCs. Source of these receptors: a human donor in good health (CMV status not recorded). Some clones in this sample may be carry-over from other donors' samples.

This clonotype has only a few counts. The chain carries TRBV15 and TRBJ2-7; D is possibly TRBD2 (6 bases). Germline V CDR1 and CDR2: LNHNV, YYDKDF (reference sequence). The CDR3 spans 17 residues. V was trimmed by 2 bases and J by 2 bases, leaving 19 bases between them. DNA for the CDR3: TGTGCCACCAGCAGATCGTCCACCGGGACTGAACCCTACGAGCAGTACTTC. Translated, it gives CATSRSSTGTEPYEQYF. Combining the CDR3 with reference TRBV15 and TRBJ2-7 gives the whole variable domain DAMVIQNPRYQVTQFGKPVTLSCSQTLNHNVMYWYQQKSSQAPKLLFHYYDKDFNNEADTPDNFQSRRPNTSFCFLDIRSPGLGDTAMYLCATSRSSTGTEPYEQYFGPGTRLTVT.

V is TRBV2 and J is TRBJ2-1, with no clear D. Germline CDR1 reads SNHLY; CDR2 reads FYNNEI. The CDR3 totals 15 residues. V was shortened by 6 bases and J by 0 bases, with 12 bases between the two germline ends. The CDR3 loop reads CASSYSSYSYNEQFF. The DNA for the CDR3 is TGTGCCAGCAGCTACAGTAGTTACTCCTACAATGAGCAGTTCTTC.

This clonotype was recorded a few times. The rearrangement uses TRBV28 and TRBJ2-5; D call uncertain. V was shortened by 6 bases and J by 7 bases, with 21 bases between the two germline ends. Germline V gene data show CDR1 as MDHEN and CDR2 as SYDVKM. The CDR3 runs 15 residues. CDR3 sequence reads: CASRLDPDPPRTQYF. The CDR3 DNA sequence: TGTGCCAGCAGGCTTGACCCGGACCCCCCCAGGACCCAGTACTTC.

This clonotype was seen only a few times. This chain links TRBV6-8 with TRBJ2-3, with D unresolved. The CDR3 contains 17 residues. V was pared by 6 bases and J by 2 bases, with 21 bases between. Germline CDR1 MNHGY, CDR2 SAAAGT. DNA of the CDR3: TGTGCCAGCAGCATAGAAGGTCCCCGGTATACCACAGATACGCAGTATTTT. Translation: CASSIEGPRYTTDTQYF.

Remarks on this clonotype: A read error may explain this, as a much larger clone is one base away. Here the CDR3 reads CASPRGGTGNEQFF. DNA for the CDR3: TGTGCAAGCCCCCGCGGGGGGACAGGGAATGAGCAGTTCTTC. The chain couples TRBV7-2 to TRBJ2-1; perhaps TRBD1 as D (9 bases). Germline-derived CDR1 and CDR2 are SGHTA and FQGNSA. The CDR3 has 14 residues.

This clonotype came up a few times. This chain joins TRBV4-3 and TRBJ2-2, with 7 bases aligning to TRBD1. With V trimmed by 0 bases and J by 3 bases, 4 bases remained unmatched. CDR1 LGHNA and CDR2 YSLEER come from the germline V gene. The CDR3 covers 16 residues. The CDR3 is CASSQDRTGHTGELFF. CDR3 nucleotide sequence: TGCGCCAGCAGCCAAGACCGGACAGGACACACCGGGGAGCTGTTTTTT.

This clonotype was recorded at least ten times. The chain joins TRBV7-8 to TRBJ2-1, with 8 bases aligning to TRBD1. V dropped 3 bases and J dropped 5; count of bases not matched to a gene: 9. Germline V gene lookup returns CDR1 SGHVS and CDR2 FQNEAQ. This CDR3 has 16 amino acids. The CDR3 sequence: CASSFLTGGINNEQFF. The CDR3 bases are TGTGCCAGCAGCTTCCTAACAGGGGGGATAAACAATGAGCAGTTCTTC.

V usage is TRBV11-1 and J usage is TRBJ1-2; 7 positions match TRBD1. V trimming: 4 bases; J trimming: 6 bases; junction bases outside the gene matches: 14. The CDR3 has 16 amino acids. Germline loops: CDR1 SGHAT, CDR2 FQDESV (reference sequence). The CDR3, as DNA: TGTGCCAGCAGCTCCATCCCGTGCAGGGGGGGCGATGGCTACACCTTC. It yields the protein CASSSIPCRGGDGYTF.

This sequence joins TRBV28 and TRBJ2-2; D gene uncertain. The CDR3 has 13 amino acids. The germline gives CDR1 MDHEN, CDR2 SYDVKM. The V end lost 8 bases, the J end lost 4 bases, and 11 bases lay between the germline ends. CDR3 protein: CASFEPLTGELFF. The CDR3 nucleotides are TGTGCCAGCTTTGAGCCCCTCACCGGGGAGCTGTTTTTT. Filled out from reference TRBV28 and TRBJ2-2, the complete variable domain reads DVKVTQSSRYLVKRTGEKVFLECVQDMDHENMFWYRQDPGLGLRLIYFSYDVKMKEKGDIPEGYSVSREKKERFSLILESASTNQTSMYLCASFEPLTGELFFGEGSRLTVL.